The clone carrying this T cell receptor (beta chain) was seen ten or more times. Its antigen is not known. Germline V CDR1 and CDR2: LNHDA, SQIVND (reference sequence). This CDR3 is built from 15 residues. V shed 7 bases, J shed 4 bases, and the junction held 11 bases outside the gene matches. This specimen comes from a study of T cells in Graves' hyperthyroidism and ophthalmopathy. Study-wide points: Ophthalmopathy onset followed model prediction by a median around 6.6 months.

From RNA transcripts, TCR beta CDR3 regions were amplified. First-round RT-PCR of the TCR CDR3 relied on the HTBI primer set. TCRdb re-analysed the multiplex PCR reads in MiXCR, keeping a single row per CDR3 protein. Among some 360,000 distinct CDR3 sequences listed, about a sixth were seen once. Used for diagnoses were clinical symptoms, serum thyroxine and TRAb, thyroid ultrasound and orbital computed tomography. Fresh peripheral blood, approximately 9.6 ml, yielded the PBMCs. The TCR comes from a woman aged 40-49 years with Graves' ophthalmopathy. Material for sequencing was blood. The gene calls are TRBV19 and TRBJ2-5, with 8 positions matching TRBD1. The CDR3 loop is CASNHLTGATETQYF. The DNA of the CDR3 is TGTGCCAGTAATCATTTGACAGGGGCAACAGAGACCCAGTACTTC.